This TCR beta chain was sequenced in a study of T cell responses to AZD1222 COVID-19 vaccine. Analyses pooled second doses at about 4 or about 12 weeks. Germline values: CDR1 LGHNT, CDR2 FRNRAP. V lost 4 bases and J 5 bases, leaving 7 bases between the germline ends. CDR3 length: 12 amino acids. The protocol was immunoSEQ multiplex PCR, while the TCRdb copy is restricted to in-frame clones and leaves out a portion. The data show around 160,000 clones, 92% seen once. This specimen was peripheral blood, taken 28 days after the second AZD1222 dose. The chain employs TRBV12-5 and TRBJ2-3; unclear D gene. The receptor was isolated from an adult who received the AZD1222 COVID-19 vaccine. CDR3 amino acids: CASGSTIDTQYF. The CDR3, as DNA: TGTGCTAGTGGTTCGACCATAGATACGCAGTATTTT. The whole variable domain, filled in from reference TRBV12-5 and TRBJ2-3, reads DARVTQTPRHKVTEMGQEVTMRCQPILGHNTVFWYRQTMMQGLELLAYFRNRAPLDDSGMPKDRFSAEMPDATLATLKIQPSEPRDSAVYFCASGSTIDTQYFGPGTRLTVL.